The sequence of this T cell receptor (beta chain) was determined in a study of T cell responses to AZD1222 COVID-19 vaccine. The table came from immunoSEQ multiplex PCR; TCRdb's copy has only in-frame clones and leaves some out. The sample has tens of thousands of clones, around 78% seen once. V lost 5 bases, J lost 5 bases, and 15 bases lay in between. The CDR3 runs to 14 residues. The germline V gene encodes CDR1 SNHLY and CDR2 FYNNEI. The sample here was peripheral blood, taken 28 days after the second AZD1222 dose. The chain combines TRBV2 with TRBJ2-5; D is possibly TRBD1 or TRBD2 (5 bases each). This TCR derives from an adult who received the AZD1222 COVID-19 vaccine. The DNA for the CDR3 is TGTGCCAGCAGTACGGGACCTCCATGGGAGACCCAGTACTTC. The encoded protein is CASSTGPPWETQYF.